Given below is one T cell receptor (beta chain) in context. What it binds is unknown. The data were taken from a study of T cell responses to AZD1222 COVID-19 vaccine. Method: immunoSEQ multiplex PCR; TCRdb's copy keeps in-frame clones and lacks some. The table has about 130,000 clones, roughly 85% seen once; the top ten hold about 7.9%. This CDR3 has 13 residues. V lost 5 bases and J 9 bases, leaving 14 bases between the germline ends. The germline V gene has CDR1 LNHDA and CDR2 SQIVND (reference sequence). The study, taken as a whole, reports: Vaccination with two AZD1222 doses was followed by a rise in Spike-specific TCR breadth and depth.

The sequence was collected from an adult who received the MenACWY meningococcal vaccine as a control. The rearrangement uses TRBV19 and TRBJ1-5; weak D call: TRBD1 (6 bases). Source: peripheral blood, taken 28 days after the second dose of the MenACWY control vaccine. CDR3 loop: CASSDRDNRPQHF. In DNA, the CDR3 is TGTGCCAGTAGTGACCGGGACAACAGGCCCCAGCATTTT.